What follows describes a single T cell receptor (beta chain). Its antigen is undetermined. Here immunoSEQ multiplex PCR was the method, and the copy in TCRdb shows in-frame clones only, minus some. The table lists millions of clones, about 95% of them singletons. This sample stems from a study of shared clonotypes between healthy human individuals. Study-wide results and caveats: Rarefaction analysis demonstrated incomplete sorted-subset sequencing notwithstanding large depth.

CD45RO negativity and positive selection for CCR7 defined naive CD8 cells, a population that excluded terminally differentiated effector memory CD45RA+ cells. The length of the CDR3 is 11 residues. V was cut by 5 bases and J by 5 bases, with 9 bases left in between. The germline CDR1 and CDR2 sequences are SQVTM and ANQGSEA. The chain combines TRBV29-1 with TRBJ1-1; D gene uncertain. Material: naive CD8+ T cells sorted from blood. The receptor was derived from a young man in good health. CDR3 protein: CSVTPGTEAFF. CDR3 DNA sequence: TGCAGCGTTACCCCGGGTACTGAAGCTTTCTTT.